The 15 T cell receptor beta chains in this list originate from one sample, sequenced in a study of regulatory T cells in long-lasting Graves disease. Time point meaning: newly diagnosed GD, antithyroid drugs for less than 3 months. From PBMCs, RNA was extracted and then used to make the TCR library. Libraries of TCR beta came from iRepertoire HTBI primers plus Arm-PCR of CDR3 regions. TCRdb processed the multiplex PCR reads anew with MiXCR; each CDR3 protein has one entry. The sample yields approximately 230,000 distinct CDR3 sequences, approximately 20% seen once. Specimen: peripheral blood mononuclear cells (PBMCs), collected at new diagnosis, from a patient treated with antithyroid drugs. The receptor set was obtained from a female donor with Graves disease.

This clonotype came up many times. The V and J genes are TRBV6-5 and TRBJ1-4, with TRBD1 matching 7 bases. V gave up 4 bases and J gave up 8 bases; unmatched junction bases: 13. Germline loops: CDR1 MNHEY, CDR2 SVGAGI. This CDR3 is 16 amino acids long. The CDR3 DNA sequence: TGTGCCAGCAGTTTACAACGACAGGGAGTAGGGGAAAAACTGTTTTTT. Residues: CASSLQRQGVGEKLFF.

This clonotype was seen ten or more times. CDR3 loop: CASSTNDPTEAFF. CDR3 sequence (DNA): TGTGCCAGTAGTACCAACGACCCAACTGAAGCTTTCTTT. V gene TRBV19 combines with J gene TRBJ1-1; no clear D gene. The germline V and J ends were trimmed by 4 bases and 5 bases, with 11 bases remaining between them. Germline V lookup: CDR1 LNHDA, CDR2 SQIVND (reference sequence). The CDR3 has 13 residues.

This clonotype has just a few counts. A much larger clone lies one base from this, so it may be a read error. This rearrangement joins TRBV3-1 to TRBJ1-2; 7 nucleotides match TRBD1. CDR3 length: 15 amino acids. Germline-derived CDR1 and CDR2 are LGHDT and YNNKEL (reference sequence). As DNA, the CDR3 is TGTGCCGGCAGCCAAAGGGGGCAGGGATACTATGGCTACACCTTC. This gives the protein CAGSQRGQGYYGYTF.

The sample holds many counts of this clonotype. The J gene is TRBJ1-2, the V gene TRBV6-1; 7 bases agree with TRBD1. This CDR3 region has 14 residues. The germline gives CDR1 MNHNS, CDR2 SASEGT. V lost 5 bases and J lost 4; bases outside the gene matches: 7. For the CDR3, the DNA is TGTGCCAGCAGTCCTTTGGGACAGTCCTATGGCTACACCTTC. Translation gives CASSPLGQSYGYTF.

The sample holds many counts of this clonotype. The chain uses TRBV11-2 and TRBJ2-1; D unclear. Germline V lookup: CDR1 SGHAT, CDR2 FQNNGV. Trimming pared 5 bases from V and 7 bases from J, leaving 24 bases between. This CDR3 spans 17 amino acids. The CDR3, as DNA: TGTGCCAGCAGCCCCCCGCATTCCGGCGCCATTGTTAATGAGCAGTTCTTC. It codes for CASSPPHSGAIVNEQFF.

At least ten counts were recorded for this clonotype. The rearrangement links TRBV24-1 to TRBJ2-7; 10 positions agree with TRBD2. V trimming: 4 bases; J trimming: 6 bases; junction bases outside the gene matches: 14. There are 17 residues in the CDR3. CDR1 is KGHDR and CDR2 is SFDVKD in the germline V gene. CDR3 DNA: TGTGCCACCAGTGACCACTCCCTAGCGGGAGTCTTGGGCGAGCAGTACTTC. Amino acid sequence: CATSDHSLAGVLGEQYF.

This clonotype was seen at least ten times. A much larger clone differs by one base, so this may be a read error. V is TRBV28 and J is TRBJ1-2, with D possibly TRBD1 on 6 matching bases. CDR3 length equals 13 residues. Per germline, CDR1 MDHEN and CDR2 SYDVKM. Trimming took 7 bases from V and 7 from J, leaving 16 bases between them. CDR3 in DNA: TGTGCCAGCAATGTCGAGACAGGAGTTGGCTACACCTTC. As protein: CASNVETGVGYTF.

J is TRBJ2-2 and V is TRBV27; D is undetermined. V was pared by 6 bases and J by 6 bases, with 14 bases between. The CDR3 consists of 14 residues. Looked up from germline, CDR1 is MNHEY and CDR2 is SMNVEV (reference sequence). CDR3 sequence reads: CASRPDQSSGELFF. The CDR3 region has the DNA TGTGCCAGCAGACCCGATCAGAGTTCCGGGGAGCTGTTTTTT.

This clonotype was seen at least ten times. The J gene is TRBJ1-1, the V gene TRBV30; D remains unclear. V lost 2 bases, J lost 1 base, and 2 bases lay in between. The germline CDR1 and CDR2 sequences are GTSNPN and SVGIG (reference sequence). This CDR3 is 11 amino acids long. CDR3 protein: CAWSKNTEAFF. CDR3 in DNA: TGTGCCTGGAGTAAGAACACTGAAGCTTTCTTT.

Only a few counts were recorded for this clonotype. A single base separates this from a much larger clone, so it may be a read error. J is TRBJ1-1 and V is TRBV7-9; D is undetermined. The germline CDR1 and CDR2 sequences are SEHNR and FQNEAQ (reference sequence). The CDR3 consists of 15 residues. Deletions cut 4 bases from V and 3 bases from J, with 15 bases between. The CDR3 region has the DNA TGTGCCAGCAGCTCGGTCACTGGGGTGGACACTGAAGCTTTCTTT. Its protein product is CASSSVTGVDTEAFF.

This clonotype occurred many times. Written as DNA, the CDR3 is TGTGCCAGTAGCCTTGGACAGGGCTCTAGCACAGATACGCAGTATTTT. It yields the protein CASSLGQGSSTDTQYF. The chain carries TRBV19 and TRBJ2-3, with 8 nucleotides matching TRBD1. The CDR3 runs 16 residues. CDR1 is LNHDA and CDR2 is SQIVND in the germline V gene (reference sequence). J lost 0 bases, V lost 6 bases, and 8 bases had no gene match.

V is TRBV13 and J is TRBJ1-1, with 9 bases matching TRBD1. This CDR3 is 15 amino acids long. Germline CDR1 and CDR2: PRHDT and FYEKMQ (reference sequence). Trimming removed 5 bases from V and 5 bases from J; junction bases left unmatched: 9. The CDR3 region is CASSPRQGVRTEAFF. DNA for the CDR3: TGTGCCAGCAGCCCTCGACAGGGGGTTAGGACTGAAGCTTTCTTT.

This clonotype was observed many times. The chain recombines TRBV12-3 or TRBV12-4 with TRBJ2-1; 9 bases line up with TRBD2. V shed 7 bases, J shed 3 bases, and the junction held 10 bases outside the gene matches. This CDR3 has 16 residues. The CDR3 loop reads CASNGGGSGSYNEQFF. As DNA, the CDR3 is TGTGCCAGCAACGGGGGGGGTAGCGGGAGCTACAATGAGCAGTTCTTC.

The chain carries TRBV15 and TRBJ2-1; 8 positions match TRBD2. Germline V lookup: CDR1 LNHNV, CDR2 YYDKDF (reference sequence). Unmatched junction bases numbered 6, after V lost 5 bases and J lost 3 bases. The CDR3 loop spans 15 amino acids. CDR3 amino acids: CATSSRLASYNEQFF. CDR3 bases: TGTGCCACCAGCTCACGACTAGCGAGCTACAATGAGCAGTTCTTC.

This clonotype has a count of ten or more. The chain recombines TRBV7-9 with TRBJ2-1; perhaps TRBD2 as D (6 bases). CDR3 size: 15 residues. Germline CDR1 and CDR2: SEHNR and FQNEAQ (reference sequence). The V gene lost 1 base and the J gene lost 5 bases, with 12 bases spanning the gap. CDR3 sequence: CASSLGAGSHNEQFF. The CDR3 coding sequence is TGTGCCAGCAGCTTAGGGGCGGGGTCGCACAATGAGCAGTTCTTC.